The rows below give T cell receptor beta chains drawn from one sample of a study of T-cell reconstitution after alpha-beta-depleted transplantation in children. In TCRdb, the PCR reads were re-called with MiXCR into one record per CDR3 protein. The sample has fewer than 250,000 distinct CDR3 sequences; around a sixth are singletons. Sequenced here: PBMCs, mostly from graft donor cells, sampled 360 days after TCRalphabeta/CD19-depleted stem cell transplant. The receptors shown here come from a male patient aged 2-15 years who had a stem cell transplant for acute lymphoblastic leukemia, so the T cells may come from the graft donor. Each CDR3 is given with its conserved first and last residue. A D gene is named only where the DNA matches it firmly. For some rows the clone size is stated as once, few or many, or as a class when expanded; others skip it.

clone size | D gene | J gene | V gene | CDR3 protein | CDR3 DNA
- | TRBD1 | TRBJ2-7 | TRBV5-1 | CASSFRLSGQGGNEQYF | TGCGCCAGCAGCTTCCGACTTTCCGGACAGGGGGGCAACGAGCAGTACTTC
- | TRBD2 | TRBJ2-2 | TRBV4-3 | CASSKLAGGPDTGELFF | TGCGCCAGCAGCAAACTAGCGGGAGGGCCTGACACCGGGGAGCTGTTTTTT
- | - | TRBJ2-3 | TRBV20-1 | CSVLARDTTDTQYF | TGCAGTGTCCTGGCCCGGGACACCACAGATACGCAGTATTTT
- | TRBD2 | TRBJ2-1 | TRBV10-3 | CATISGGTYNEQFF | TGTGCCACGATTAGCGGGGGCACCTACAATGAGCAGTTCTTC
- | - | TRBJ2-5 | TRBV7-2 | CASSFFRWPGAPETQYF | TGTGCCAGCAGCTTTTTCCGATGGCCCGGGGCCCCAGAGACCCAGTACTTC
- | - | TRBJ2-3 | TRBV7-8 | CASSFRPKTDTQYF | TGTGCCAGCAGCTTCCGCCCCAAGACAGATACGCAGTATTTT
few | - | TRBJ2-7 | TRBV7-2 | CASSHRDGSYEQYF | TGTGCCAGCAGCCACCGGGACGGCTCCTACGAGCAGTACTTC
- | - | TRBJ2-7 | TRBV7-9 | CASSLFRYEQYF | TGTGCCAGCAGCTTATTCCGCTACGAGCAGTACTTC
many | TRBD1 | TRBJ2-3 | TRBV7-9 | CASRRTGAGDTQYF | TGTGCCAGCAGGCGGACAGGGGCAGGAGATACGCAGTATTTT
- | - | TRBJ1-4 | TRBV11-2 | CASSESDSPNEKLFF | TGTGCCAGCAGCGAGTCGGACAGCCCTAACGAAAAACTGTTTTTT
- | TRBD1 | TRBJ2-7 | TRBV4-1 | CASSRQVTTGVSSYEQYF | TGCGCCAGCAGCCGACAAGTTACGACAGGGGTAAGCTCCTACGAGCAGTACTTC